In this sample, the clone carrying this T cell receptor beta chain turned up many times. Produced via immunoSEQ multiplex PCR; TCRdb's table is partial and in-frame only. The sample has some 1 million clones, around four fifths seen once; the top ten hold approximately 1.3%. The data originate from a study of shared clonotypes between healthy human individuals. Sequenced material: memory CD4+ T cells sorted from blood. Regarding subset: CD45RA-negative fraction. The TCR comes from a man aged 18 to 29 in good health.

CDR3 sequence (DNA): TGTGCCAGAAGCCAAGCCCCACGGACGCCTGGAAACACCATATATTTT. This codes for CARSQAPRTPGNTIYF. The chain combines TRBV5-3 with TRBJ1-3, with D unresolved. TRBV5-3 falls under the ORF class, with uncertain function. CDR3 size: 16 residues. V was shortened by 4 bases and J by 2 bases, with 16 bases between the two germline ends.